This TCR beta chain was recorded in a study of T cell responses to AZD1222 COVID-19 vaccine. Study summary: Combined were second doses at about 4 or about 12 weeks.

With regard to this clone: Its antigen is undetermined.

The ends lost 10 bases at V and 6 bases at J; junction bases unmatched: 11. The CDR3 runs 14 residues. Germline-derived CDR1 and CDR2 are SNHLY and FYNNEI. Points from the study as a whole: Baseline antibody screening turned up just a handful of seropositive AZD1222 recipients.

Measured with immunoSEQ multiplex PCR; TCRdb has only the in-frame clones, and not every one. This sample yields roughly 140,000 clones, of which 88% are seen a single time; roughly 2.1% belongs to the top ten. The origin of this receptor is an adult in good health. V usage is TRBV2 and J usage is TRBJ2-1, with 8 bases identical to TRBD2. The specimen comprised peripheral blood, sampled on day 0 of AZD1222 vaccination. In nucleotides, the CDR3 is TGTGCCACCAGACCGGGACTAGAGAGCAATGAGCAGTTCTTC. Its translation: CATRPGLESNEQFF.